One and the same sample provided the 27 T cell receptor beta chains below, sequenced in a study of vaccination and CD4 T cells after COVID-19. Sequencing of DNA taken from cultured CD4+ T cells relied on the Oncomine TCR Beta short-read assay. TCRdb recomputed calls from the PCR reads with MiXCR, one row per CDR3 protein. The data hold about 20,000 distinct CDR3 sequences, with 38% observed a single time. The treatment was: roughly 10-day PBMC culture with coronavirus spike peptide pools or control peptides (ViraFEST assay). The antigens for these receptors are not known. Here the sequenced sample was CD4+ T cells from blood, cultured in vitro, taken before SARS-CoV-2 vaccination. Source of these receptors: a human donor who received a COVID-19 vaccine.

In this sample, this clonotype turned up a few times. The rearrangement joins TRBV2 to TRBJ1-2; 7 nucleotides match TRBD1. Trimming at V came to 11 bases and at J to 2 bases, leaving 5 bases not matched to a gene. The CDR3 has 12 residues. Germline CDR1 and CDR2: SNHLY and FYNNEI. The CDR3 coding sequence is TGTGCCGGGGCACAGGGGAACTATGGCTACACCTTC. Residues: CAGAQGNYGYTF.

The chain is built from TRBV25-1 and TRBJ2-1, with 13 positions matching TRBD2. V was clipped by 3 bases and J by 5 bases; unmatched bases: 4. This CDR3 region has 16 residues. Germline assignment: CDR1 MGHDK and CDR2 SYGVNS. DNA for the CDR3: TGTGCCAGCAGTGAGTGGACTAGCGGGGGAAACAATGAGCAGTTCTTC. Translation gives CASSEWTSGGNNEQFF. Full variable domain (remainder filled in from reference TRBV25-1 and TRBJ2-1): EADIYQTPRYLVIGTGKKITLECSQTMGHDKMYWYQQDPGMELHLIHYSYGVNSTEKGDLSSESTVSRIRTEHFPLTLESARPSHTSQYLCASSEWTSGGNNEQFFGPGTRLTVL.

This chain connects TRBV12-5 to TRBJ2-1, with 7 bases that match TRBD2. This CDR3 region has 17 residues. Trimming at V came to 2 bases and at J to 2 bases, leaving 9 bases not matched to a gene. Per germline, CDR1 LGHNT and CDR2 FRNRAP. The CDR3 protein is CASGLRPGAGTYNEQFF. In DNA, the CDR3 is TGTGCTAGTGGTTTGCGCCCGGGAGCGGGGACCTACAATGAGCAGTTCTTC.

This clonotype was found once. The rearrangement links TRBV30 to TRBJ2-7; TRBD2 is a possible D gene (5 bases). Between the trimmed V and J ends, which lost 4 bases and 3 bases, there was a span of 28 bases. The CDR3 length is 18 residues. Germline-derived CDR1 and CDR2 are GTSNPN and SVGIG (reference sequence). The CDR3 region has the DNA TGTGCCTGGATGAGAGGGAAAAGGCCGGGGTCGTTCCTCTACGAGCAGTACTTC. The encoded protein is CAWMRGKRPGSFLYEQYF.

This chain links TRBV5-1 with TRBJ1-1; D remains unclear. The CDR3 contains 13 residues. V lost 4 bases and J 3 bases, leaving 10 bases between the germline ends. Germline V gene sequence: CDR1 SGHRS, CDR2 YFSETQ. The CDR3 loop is CASSVPTDTEAFF. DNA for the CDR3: TGCGCCAGCAGCGTACCAACGGACACTGAAGCTTTCTTT.

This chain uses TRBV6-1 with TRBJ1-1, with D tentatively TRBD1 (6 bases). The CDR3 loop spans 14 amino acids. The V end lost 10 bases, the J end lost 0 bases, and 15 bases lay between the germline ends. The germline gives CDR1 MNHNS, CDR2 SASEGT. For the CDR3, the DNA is TGTGCCACCTCCTTTGGGGGCATGAACACTGAAGCTTTCTTT. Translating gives CATSFGGMNTEAFF.

In DNA, the CDR3 is TGTGCCAGCAGCCTATGGGACAGGTCTAATGGCTACACCTTC. Protein: CASSLWDRSNGYTF. The genes are TRBV7-8 and TRBJ1-2; 8 bases line up with TRBD1. CDR1 is SGHVS, CDR2 FQNEAQ, per germline. V gave up 5 bases and J gave up 6 bases; unmatched junction bases: 8. The CDR3 consists of 14 residues.

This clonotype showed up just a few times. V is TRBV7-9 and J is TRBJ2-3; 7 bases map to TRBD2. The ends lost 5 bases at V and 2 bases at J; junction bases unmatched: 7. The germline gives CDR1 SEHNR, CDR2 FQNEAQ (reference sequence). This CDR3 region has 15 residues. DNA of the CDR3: TGTGCCAGCAGCCCCCTGACTAGCTCCACAGATACGCAGTATTTT. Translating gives CASSPLTSSTDTQYF.

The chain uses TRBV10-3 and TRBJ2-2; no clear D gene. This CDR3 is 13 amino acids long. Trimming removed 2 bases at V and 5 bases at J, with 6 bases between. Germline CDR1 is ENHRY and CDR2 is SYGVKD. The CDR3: CAISEKGTGELFF. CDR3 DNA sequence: TGTGCCATCAGTGAGAAGGGTACCGGGGAGCTGTTTTTT.

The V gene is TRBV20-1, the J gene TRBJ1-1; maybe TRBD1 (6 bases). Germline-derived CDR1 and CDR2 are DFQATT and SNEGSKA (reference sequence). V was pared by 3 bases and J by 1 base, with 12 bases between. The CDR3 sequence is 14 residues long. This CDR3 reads CSASTGRANTEAFF. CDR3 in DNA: TGCAGTGCTAGTACAGGGAGAGCGAACACTGAAGCTTTCTTT.

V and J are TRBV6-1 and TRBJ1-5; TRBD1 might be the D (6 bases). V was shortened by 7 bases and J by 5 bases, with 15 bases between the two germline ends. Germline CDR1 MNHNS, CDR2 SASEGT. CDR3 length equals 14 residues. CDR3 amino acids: CASNGQSSDQPQHF. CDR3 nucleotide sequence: TGTGCCAGCAACGGACAGAGTAGTGATCAGCCCCAGCATTTT.

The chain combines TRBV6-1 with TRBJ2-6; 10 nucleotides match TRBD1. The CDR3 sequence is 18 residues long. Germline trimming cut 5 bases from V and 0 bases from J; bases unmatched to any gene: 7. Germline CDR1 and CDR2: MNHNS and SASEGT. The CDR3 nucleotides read TGTGCCAGCAGTACTGGGACAGGGGTATTCTCTGGGGCCAACGTCCTGACTTTC. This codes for CASSTGTGVFSGANVLTF.

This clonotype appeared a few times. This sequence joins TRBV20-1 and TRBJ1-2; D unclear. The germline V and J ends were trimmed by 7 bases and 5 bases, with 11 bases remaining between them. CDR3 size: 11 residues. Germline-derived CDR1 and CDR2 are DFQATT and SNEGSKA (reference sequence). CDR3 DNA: TGCAGTGGTGAGCGCGGGTATGGCTACACCTTC. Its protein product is CSGERGYGYTF.

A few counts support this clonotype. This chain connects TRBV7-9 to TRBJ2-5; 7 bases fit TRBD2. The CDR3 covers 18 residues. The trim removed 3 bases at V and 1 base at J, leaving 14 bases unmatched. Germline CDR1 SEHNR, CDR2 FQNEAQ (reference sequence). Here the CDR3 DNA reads TGTGCCAGCAGCTTGCCCCAGTCGTGGGGGGGGATCCAAGAGACCCAGTACTTC. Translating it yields CASSLPQSWGGIQETQYF.

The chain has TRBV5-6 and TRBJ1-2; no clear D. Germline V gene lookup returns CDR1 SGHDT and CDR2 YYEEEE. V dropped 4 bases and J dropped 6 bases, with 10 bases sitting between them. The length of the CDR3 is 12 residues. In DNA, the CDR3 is TGTGCCAGCAGCCCTCTCATGGATGGCTACACCTTC. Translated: CASSPLMDGYTF.

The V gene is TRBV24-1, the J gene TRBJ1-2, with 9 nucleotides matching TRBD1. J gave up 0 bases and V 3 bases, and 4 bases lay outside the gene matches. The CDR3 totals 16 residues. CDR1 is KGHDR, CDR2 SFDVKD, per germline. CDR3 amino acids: CATSDGDREPNYGYTF. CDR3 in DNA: TGTGCCACCAGTGATGGGGACAGGGAACCTAACTATGGCTACACCTTC.

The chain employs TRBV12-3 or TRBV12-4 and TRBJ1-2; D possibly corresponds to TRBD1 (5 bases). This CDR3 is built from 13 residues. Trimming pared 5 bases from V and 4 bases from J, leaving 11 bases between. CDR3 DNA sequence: TGTGCCAGCAGTGTGTACAGGTCCTATGGCTACACCTTC. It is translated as CASSVYRSYGYTF.

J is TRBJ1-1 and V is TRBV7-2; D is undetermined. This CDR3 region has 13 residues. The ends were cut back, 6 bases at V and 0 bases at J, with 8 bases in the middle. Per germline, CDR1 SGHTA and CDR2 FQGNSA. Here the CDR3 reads CASRYSLNTEAFF. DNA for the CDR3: TGTGCCAGCAGATATAGCTTGAACACTGAAGCTTTCTTT.

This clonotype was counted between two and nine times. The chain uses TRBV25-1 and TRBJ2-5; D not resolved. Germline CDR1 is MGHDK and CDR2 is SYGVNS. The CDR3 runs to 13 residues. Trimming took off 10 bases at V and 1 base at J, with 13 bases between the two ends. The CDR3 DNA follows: TGTGCCACCGTAGGGCGAGGCCAAGAGACCCAGTACTTC. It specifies CATVGRGQETQYF.

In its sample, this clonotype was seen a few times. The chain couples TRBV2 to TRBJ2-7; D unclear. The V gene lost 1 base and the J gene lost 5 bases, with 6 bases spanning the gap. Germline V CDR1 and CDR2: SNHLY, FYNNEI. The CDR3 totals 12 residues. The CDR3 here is CASSEEAHEQYF. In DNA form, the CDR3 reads TGTGCCAGCAGTGAAGAGGCCCACGAGCAGTACTTC.

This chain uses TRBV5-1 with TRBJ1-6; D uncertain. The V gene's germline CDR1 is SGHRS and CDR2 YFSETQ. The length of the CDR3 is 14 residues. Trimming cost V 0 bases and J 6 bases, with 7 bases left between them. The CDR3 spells CASSLAPFNSPLHF. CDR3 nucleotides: TGCGCCAGCAGCTTGGCTCCATTTAATTCACCCCTCCACTTT.

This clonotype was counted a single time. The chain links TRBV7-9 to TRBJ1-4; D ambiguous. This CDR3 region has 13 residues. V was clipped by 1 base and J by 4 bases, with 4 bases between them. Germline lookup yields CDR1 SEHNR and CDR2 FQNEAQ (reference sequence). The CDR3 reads CASSLGGNEKLFF. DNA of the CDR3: TGTGCCAGCAGCTTAGGTGGTAATGAAAAACTGTTTTTT.

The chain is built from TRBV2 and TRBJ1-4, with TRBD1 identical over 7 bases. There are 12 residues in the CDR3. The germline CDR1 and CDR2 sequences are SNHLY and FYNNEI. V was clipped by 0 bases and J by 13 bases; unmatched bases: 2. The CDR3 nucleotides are TGTGCCAGCAGTGAAGCGGGGGACAGACTGTTTTTT. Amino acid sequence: CASSEAGDRLFF.

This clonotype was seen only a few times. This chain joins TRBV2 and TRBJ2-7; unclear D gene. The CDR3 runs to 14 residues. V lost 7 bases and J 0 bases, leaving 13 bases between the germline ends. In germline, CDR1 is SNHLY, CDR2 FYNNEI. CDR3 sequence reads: CASKGLGNSYEQYF. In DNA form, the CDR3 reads TGTGCCAGCAAAGGGTTGGGGAACTCCTACGAGCAGTACTTC.

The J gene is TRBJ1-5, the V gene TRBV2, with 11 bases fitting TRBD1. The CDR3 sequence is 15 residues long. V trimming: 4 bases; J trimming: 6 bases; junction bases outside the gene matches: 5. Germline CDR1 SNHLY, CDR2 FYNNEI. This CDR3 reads CASSGTGGRGQPQHF. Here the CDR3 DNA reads TGTGCCAGCAGTGGGACAGGGGGCCGCGGTCAGCCCCAGCATTTT.

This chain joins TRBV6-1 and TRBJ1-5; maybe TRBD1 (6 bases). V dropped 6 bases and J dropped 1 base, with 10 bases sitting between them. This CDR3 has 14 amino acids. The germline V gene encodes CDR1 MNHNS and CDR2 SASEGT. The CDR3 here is CASSQGRSNQPQHF. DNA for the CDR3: TGTGCCAGCAGCCAGGGGCGGAGCAATCAGCCCCAGCATTTT.

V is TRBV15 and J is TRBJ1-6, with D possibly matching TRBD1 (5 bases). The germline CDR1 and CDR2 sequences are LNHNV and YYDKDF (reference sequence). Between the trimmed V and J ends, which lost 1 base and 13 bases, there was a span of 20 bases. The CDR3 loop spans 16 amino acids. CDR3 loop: CATSRGGREQVSPLHF. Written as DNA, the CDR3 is TGTGCCACCAGCAGAGGGGGCAGGGAACAAGTGTCCCCCCTCCACTTT.